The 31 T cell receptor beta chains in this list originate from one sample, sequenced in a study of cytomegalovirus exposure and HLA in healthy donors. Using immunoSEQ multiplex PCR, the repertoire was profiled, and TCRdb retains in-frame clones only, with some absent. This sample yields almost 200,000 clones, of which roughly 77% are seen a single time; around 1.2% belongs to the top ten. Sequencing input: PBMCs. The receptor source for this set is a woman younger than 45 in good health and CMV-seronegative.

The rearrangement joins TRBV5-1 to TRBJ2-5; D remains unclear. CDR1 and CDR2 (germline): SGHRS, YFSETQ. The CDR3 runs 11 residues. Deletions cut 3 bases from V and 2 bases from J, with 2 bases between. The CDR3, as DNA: TGCGCCAGCAGCTCGCAAGAGACCCAGTACTTC. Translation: CASSSQETQYF.

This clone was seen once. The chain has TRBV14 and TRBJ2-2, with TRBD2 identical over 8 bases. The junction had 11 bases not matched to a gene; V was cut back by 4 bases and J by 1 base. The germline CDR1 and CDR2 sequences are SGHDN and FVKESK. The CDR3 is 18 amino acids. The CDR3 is CASSPSWGLAGNTGELFF. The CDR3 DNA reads TGTGCCAGCAGCCCTTCTTGGGGGCTAGCGGGGAACACCGGGGAGCTGTTTTTT.

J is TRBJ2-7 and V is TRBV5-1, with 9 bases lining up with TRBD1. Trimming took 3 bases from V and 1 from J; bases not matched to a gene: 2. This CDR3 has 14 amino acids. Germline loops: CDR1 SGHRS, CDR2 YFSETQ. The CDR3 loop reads CASSSTGGSYEQYF. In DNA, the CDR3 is TGCGCCAGCAGCTCGACAGGGGGATCCTACGAGCAGTACTTC.

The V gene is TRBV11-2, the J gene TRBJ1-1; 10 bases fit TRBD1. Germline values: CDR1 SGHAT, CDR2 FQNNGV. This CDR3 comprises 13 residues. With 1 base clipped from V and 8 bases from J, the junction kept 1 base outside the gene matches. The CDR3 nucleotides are TGTGCCAGCAGCTTAGGGGGACAGGGGGAAGCTTTCTTT. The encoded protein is CASSLGGQGEAFF.

In DNA form, the CDR3 reads TGTGCCACCAGCAGAGATTCGCAGGCTCGGCAGTTCTTC. Its protein is CATSRDSQARQFF. This chain joins TRBV15 and TRBJ2-1; D is undetermined. CDR3 length: 13 residues. V shed 0 bases and J shed 12 bases, with 12 bases lying between them. The V gene's germline CDR1 is LNHNV and CDR2 YYDKDF (reference sequence).

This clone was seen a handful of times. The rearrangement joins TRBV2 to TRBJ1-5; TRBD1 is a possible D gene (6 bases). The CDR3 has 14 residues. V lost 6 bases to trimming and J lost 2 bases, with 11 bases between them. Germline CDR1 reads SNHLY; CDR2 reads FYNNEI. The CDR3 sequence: CASRTGRGNQPQHF. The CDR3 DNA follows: TGTGCCAGCAGGACAGGACGGGGCAATCAGCCCCAGCATTTT.

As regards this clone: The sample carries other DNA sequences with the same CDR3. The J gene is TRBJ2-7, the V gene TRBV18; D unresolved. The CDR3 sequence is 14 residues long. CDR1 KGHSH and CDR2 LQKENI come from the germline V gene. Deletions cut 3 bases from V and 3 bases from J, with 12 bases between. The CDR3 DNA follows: TGTGCCAGCTCACCTAGCTATTCTAGCTACGAGCAGTACTTC. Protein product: CASSPSYSSYEQYF.

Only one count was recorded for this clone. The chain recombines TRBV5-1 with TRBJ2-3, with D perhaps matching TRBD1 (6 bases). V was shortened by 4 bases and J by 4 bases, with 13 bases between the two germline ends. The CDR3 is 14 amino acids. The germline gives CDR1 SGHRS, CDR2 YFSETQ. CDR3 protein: CASSPSTGPDTQYF. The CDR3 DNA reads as TGCGCCAGCAGCCCGTCTACAGGGCCAGATACGCAGTATTTT. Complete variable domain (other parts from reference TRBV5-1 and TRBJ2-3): KAGVTQTPRYLIKTRGQQVTLSCSPISGHRSVSWYQQTPGQGLQFLFEYFSETQRNKGNFPGRFSGRQFSNSRSEMNVSTLELGDSALYLCASSPSTGPDTQYFGPGTRLTVL.

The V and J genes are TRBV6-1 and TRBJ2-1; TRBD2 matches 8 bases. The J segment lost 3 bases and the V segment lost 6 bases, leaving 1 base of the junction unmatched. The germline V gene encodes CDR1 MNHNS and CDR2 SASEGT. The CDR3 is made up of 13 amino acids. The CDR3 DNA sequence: TGTGCCAGCAGGAGCGGGAGCTACAATGAGCAGTTCTTC. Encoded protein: CASRSGSYNEQFF.

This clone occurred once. CDR3 nucleotide sequence: TGCGCCAGCAGCCGCCAAGTAGGCAGGGACACAGATACGCAGTATTTT. It translates to CASSRQVGRDTDTQYF. This chain joins TRBV4-1 and TRBJ2-3; D is perhaps TRBD1 (5 bases). Trimming removed 4 bases at V and 2 bases at J, with 16 bases between. CDR3 length equals 16 residues. Germline V CDR1 and CDR2: MGHRA, YSYEKL.

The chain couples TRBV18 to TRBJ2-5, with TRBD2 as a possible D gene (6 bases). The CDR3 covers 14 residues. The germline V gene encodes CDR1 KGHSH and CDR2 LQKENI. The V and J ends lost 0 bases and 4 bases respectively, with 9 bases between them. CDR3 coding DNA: TGTGCCAGCTCACCACCAAACGGGAGAGAGACCCAGTACTTC. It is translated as CASSPPNGRETQYF.

CDR3 nucleotide sequence: TGTGCCAGCAGCCCACGAGTTGCCTCTAATTCACCCCTCCACTTT. Residues: CASSPRVASNSPLHF. V gene TRBV5-8 combines with J gene TRBJ1-6; no firm D call. CDR3 length: 15 residues. V lost 4 bases, J lost 6 bases, and 14 bases lay in between. Germline CDR1 and CDR2: SGHTS and YDEGEE.

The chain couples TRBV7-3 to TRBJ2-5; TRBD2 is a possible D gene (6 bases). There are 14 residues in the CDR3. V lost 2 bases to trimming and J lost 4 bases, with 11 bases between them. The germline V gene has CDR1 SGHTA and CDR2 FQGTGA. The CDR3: CASSLGGAGETQYF. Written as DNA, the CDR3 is TGTGCCAGCAGCTTAGGCGGGGCGGGAGAGACCCAGTACTTC.

The CDR3 reads CASSTTGWNTEAFF. CDR3 nucleotide sequence: TGCGCCAGCAGCACGACAGGATGGAACACTGAAGCTTTCTTT. The gene calls are TRBV5-1 and TRBJ1-1; perhaps TRBD1 as D (6 bases). This CDR3 is built from 14 residues. Trimming took off 4 bases at V and 1 base at J, with 11 bases between the two ends. CDR1 is SGHRS and CDR2 is YFSETQ in the germline V gene.

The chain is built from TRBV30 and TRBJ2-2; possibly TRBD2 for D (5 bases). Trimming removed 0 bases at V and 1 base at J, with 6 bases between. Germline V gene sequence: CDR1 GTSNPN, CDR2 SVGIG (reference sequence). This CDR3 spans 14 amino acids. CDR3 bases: TGTGCCTGGAGTGTACTAGGGAACACCGGGGAGCTGTTTTTT. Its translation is CAWSVLGNTGELFF.

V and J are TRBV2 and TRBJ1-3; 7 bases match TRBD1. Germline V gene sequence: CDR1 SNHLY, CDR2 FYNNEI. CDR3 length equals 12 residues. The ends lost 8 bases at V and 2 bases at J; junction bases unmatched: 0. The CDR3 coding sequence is TGTGCCAGCCAGGGGGCTGGAAACACCATATATTTT. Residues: CASQGAGNTIYF.

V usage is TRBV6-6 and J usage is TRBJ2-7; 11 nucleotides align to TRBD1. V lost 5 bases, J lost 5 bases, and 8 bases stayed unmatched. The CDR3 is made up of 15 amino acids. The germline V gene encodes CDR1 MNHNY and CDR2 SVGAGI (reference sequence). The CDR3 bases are TGTGCCAGCAGTATTCCCGGGACAGGGGGAAACGAGCAGTACTTC. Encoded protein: CASSIPGTGGNEQYF.

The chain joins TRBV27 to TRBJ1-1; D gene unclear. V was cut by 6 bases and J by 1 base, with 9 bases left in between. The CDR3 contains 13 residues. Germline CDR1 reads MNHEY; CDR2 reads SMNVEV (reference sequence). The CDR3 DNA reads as TGTGCCAGCAGCCTTACACAGAACACTGAAGCTTTCTTT. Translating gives CASSLTQNTEAFF.

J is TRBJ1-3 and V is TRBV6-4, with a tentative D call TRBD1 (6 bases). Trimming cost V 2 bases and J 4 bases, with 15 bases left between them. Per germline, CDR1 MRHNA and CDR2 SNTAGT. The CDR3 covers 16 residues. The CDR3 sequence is CASSDPPTGWGNTIYF. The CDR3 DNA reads TGTGCCAGCAGTGACCCCCCGACAGGCTGGGGAAACACCATATATTTT.

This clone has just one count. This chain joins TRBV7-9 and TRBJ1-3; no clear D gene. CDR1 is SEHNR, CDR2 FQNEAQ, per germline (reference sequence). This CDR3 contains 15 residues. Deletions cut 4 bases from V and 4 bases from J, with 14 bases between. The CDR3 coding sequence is TGTGCCAGCAGCTCGACTCCAAGCCTCGGAAACACCATATATTTT. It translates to CASSSTPSLGNTIYF.

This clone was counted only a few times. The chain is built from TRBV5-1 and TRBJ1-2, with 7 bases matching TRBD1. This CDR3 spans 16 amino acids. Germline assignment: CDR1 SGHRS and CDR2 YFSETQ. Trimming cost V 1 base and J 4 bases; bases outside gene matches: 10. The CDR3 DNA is TGCGCCAGCAGCTTGCCTTCCTCGGGACAGATCTATGGCTACACCTTC. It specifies CASSLPSSGQIYGYTF.

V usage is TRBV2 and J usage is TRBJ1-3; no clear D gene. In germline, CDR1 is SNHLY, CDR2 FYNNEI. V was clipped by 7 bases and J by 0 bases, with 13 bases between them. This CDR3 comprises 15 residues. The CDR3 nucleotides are TGTGCCAGCAAGTACGGGAGGGACTCTGGAAACACCATATATTTT. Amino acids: CASKYGRDSGNTIYF.

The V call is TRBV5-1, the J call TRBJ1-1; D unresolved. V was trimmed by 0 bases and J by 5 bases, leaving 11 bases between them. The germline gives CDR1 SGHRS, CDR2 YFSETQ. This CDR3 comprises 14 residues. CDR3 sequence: CASSLGQEVTEAFF. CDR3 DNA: TGCGCCAGCAGCTTGGGCCAGGAAGTGACTGAAGCTTTCTTT.

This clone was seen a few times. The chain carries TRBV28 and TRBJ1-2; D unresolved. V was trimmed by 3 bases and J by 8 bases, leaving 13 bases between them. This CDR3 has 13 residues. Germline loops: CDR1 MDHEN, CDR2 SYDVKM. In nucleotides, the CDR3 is TGTGCCAGCAGTTTGCTTAGAGCGGGCGGCTACACCTTC. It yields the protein CASSLLRAGGYTF.

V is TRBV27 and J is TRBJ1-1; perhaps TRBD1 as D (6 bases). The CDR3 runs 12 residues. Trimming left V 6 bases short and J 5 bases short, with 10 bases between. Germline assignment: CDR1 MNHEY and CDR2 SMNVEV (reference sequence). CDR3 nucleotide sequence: TGTGCCAGCAGACTCCAGGGGACTGAAGCTTTCTTT. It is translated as CASRLQGTEAFF.

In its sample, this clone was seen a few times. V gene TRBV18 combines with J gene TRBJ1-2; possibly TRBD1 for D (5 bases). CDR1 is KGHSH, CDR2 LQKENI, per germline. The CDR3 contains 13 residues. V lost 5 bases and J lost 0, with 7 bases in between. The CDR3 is CASSETANYGYTF. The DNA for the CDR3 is TGTGCCAGCTCAGAGACAGCTAACTATGGCTACACCTTC.

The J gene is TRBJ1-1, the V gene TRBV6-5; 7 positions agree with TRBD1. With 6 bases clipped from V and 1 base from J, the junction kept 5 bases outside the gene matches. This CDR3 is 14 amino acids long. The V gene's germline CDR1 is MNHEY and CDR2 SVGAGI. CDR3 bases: TGTGCCAGCAGCGAACAGGGGCGGAACACTGAAGCTTTCTTT. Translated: CASSEQGRNTEAFF.

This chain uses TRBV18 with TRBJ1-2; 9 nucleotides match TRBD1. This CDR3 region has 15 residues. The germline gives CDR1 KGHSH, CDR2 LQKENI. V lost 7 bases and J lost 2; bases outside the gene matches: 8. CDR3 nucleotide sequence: TGTGCCAGCTTACCGGCCGGGACAGGGAACTATGGCTACACCTTC. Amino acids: CASLPAGTGNYGYTF.

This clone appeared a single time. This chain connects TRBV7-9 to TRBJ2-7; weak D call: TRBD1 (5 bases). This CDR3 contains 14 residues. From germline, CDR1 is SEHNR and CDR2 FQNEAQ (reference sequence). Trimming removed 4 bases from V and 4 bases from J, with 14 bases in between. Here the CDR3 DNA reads TGTGCCAGCAGCTCTTACGGCCAGGGTTACGAGCAGTACTTC. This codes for CASSSYGQGYEQYF.

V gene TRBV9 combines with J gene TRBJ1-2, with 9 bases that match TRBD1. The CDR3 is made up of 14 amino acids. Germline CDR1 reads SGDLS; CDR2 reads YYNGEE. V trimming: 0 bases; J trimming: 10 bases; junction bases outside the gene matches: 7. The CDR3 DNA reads TGTGCCAGCAGCGTAGGAGGACAGGGGCTCGACTACACCTTC. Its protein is CASSVGGQGLDYTF.

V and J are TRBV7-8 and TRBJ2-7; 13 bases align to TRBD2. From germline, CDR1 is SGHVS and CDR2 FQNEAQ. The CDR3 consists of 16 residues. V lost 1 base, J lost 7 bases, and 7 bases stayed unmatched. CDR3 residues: CASSLDGGLAGEEQYF. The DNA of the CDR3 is TGTGCCAGCAGCTTAGATGGAGGACTAGCGGGAGAAGAGCAGTACTTC. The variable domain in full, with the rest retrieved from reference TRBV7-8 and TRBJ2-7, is GAGVSQSPRYKVAKRGQDVALRCDPISGHVSLFWYQQALGQGPEFLTYFQNEAQLDKSGLPSDRFFAERPEGSVSTLKIQRTQQEDSAVYLCASSLDGGLAGEEQYFGPGTRLTVT.